The 17 T cell receptor beta chains reported below all come from one sample, sequenced in a study of blood T cell repertoires in COVID-19. The table came from immunoSEQ multiplex PCR; TCRdb's copy has only in-frame clones and leaves some out. The sample yields 100,000 to 120,000 clones, 65% to 90% seen once. The sequencing input was peripheral blood. These receptors were collected from an elderly man with acute or convalescent COVID-19.

The chain carries TRBV7-3 and TRBJ2-2, with TRBD1 matching over 7 bases. The CDR3 extends over 16 amino acids. Germline-derived CDR1 and CDR2 are SGHTA and FQGTGA. V trimming: 1 base; J trimming: 3 bases; junction bases outside the gene matches: 5. The CDR3 region has the DNA TGTGCCAGCAGCTTAATGGCAGGGGGTGACACCGGGGAGCTGTTTTTT. Amino acids: CASSLMAGGDTGELFF.

V and J are TRBV28 and TRBJ1-5; unclear D gene. Germline lookup yields CDR1 MDHEN and CDR2 SYDVKM. This CDR3 is 13 amino acids long. Trimming took 5 bases from V and 5 from J, leaving 10 bases between them. The CDR3 loop reads CASSPAGDQPQHF. The DNA for the CDR3 is TGTGCCAGCAGTCCCGCCGGGGATCAGCCCCAGCATTTT.

This rearrangement joins TRBV5-1 to TRBJ2-2, with a tentative D call TRBD2 (6 bases). The CDR3 contains 15 residues. The V and J ends lost 3 bases and 8 bases respectively, with 17 bases between them. The germline V gene encodes CDR1 SGHRS and CDR2 YFSETQ. CDR3 DNA: TGCGCCAGCAGCTCCGCGATGCGGGAAGGGGGGGAGCTGTTTTTT. Residues: CASSSAMREGGELFF. Complete variable domain (other parts from reference TRBV5-1 and TRBJ2-2): KAGVTQTPRYLIKTRGQQVTLSCSPISGHRSVSWYQQTPGQGLQFLFEYFSETQRNKGNFPGRFSGRQFSNSRSEMNVSTLELGDSALYLCASSSAMREGGELFFGEGSRLTVL.

This clone appeared a single time. The chain employs TRBV9 and TRBJ2-1; 16 bases agree with TRBD2. The CDR3 length is 17 residues. The trim removed 1 base at V and 6 bases at J, leaving 4 bases unmatched. Germline CDR1 reads SGDLS; CDR2 reads YYNGEE. The CDR3 DNA follows: TGTGCCAGCAGCGTAATGGGACTAGCGGGAGGGTCCAATGAGCAGTTCTTC. Translated, it gives CASSVMGLAGGSNEQFF.

This clone was counted between two and nine times. The chain couples TRBV30 to TRBJ2-7, with 9 bases lining up with TRBD2. Germline loops: CDR1 GTSNPN, CDR2 SVGIG (reference sequence). J lost 7 bases, V lost 0 bases, and 13 bases had no gene match. The CDR3 totals 16 residues. The CDR3 nucleotides read TGTGCCTGGAGTGTAAGGGCTAGCGGGAATCGAGGGGAGCAGTACTTC. The encoded protein is CAWSVRASGNRGEQYF.

The rearrangement uses TRBV5-1 and TRBJ1-3; D gene unclear. Germline V CDR1 and CDR2: SGHRS, YFSETQ. The V end lost 6 bases, the J end lost 2 bases, and 15 bases lay between the germline ends. The CDR3 is 15 amino acids. CDR3 coding DNA: TGCGCCAGCAAGGCTACAGCCACTGCTGGAAACACCATATATTTT. Translated, it gives CASKATATAGNTIYF.

The V gene is TRBV7-3, the J gene TRBJ2-1; no clear D. Between the trimmed V and J ends, which lost 0 bases and 5 bases, there was a span of 8 bases. This CDR3 spans 14 amino acids. Germline V gene lookup returns CDR1 SGHTA and CDR2 FQGTGA. The CDR3 DNA sequence: TGTGCCAGCAGCTTAACGTTCGCTAACAATGAGCAGTTCTTC. This sequence encodes CASSLTFANNEQFF.

A few counts support this clone. The gene calls are TRBV5-4 and TRBJ1-1; TRBD1 matches at 7 bases. The CDR3 has 15 amino acids. The V segment lost 3 bases and the J segment 5 bases; nucleotides outside the gene matches: 10. Germline V gives CDR1 SGHNT, CDR2 YYREEE (reference sequence). The CDR3 DNA is TGTGCCAGCAGCTCCAAGACAGGGATGGAGACTGAAGCTTTCTTT. Amino acid sequence: CASSSKTGMETEAFF.

This clone came up a few times. Germline is not matched at one junction end, which may reflect a read error. The chain links TRBV10-3 to TRBJ2-1; 11 bases map to TRBD2. There are 15 residues in the CDR3. Germline values: CDR1 ENHRY, CDR2 SYGVKD. CDR3 bases: TGTGCCATTAGTGTAGCGGGAGGGCATGGGGATGAGCAGTTCTTC. Protein: CAISVAGGHGDEQFF.

The J gene is TRBJ2-1, the V gene TRBV7-3, with D maybe TRBD1 (5 bases). The V and J ends lost 4 bases and 7 bases respectively, with 11 bases between them. Germline-derived CDR1 and CDR2 are SGHTA and FQGTGA. The CDR3 consists of 13 residues. CDR3 in amino acids: CASSSNSGNEQFF. The CDR3 DNA reads TGTGCCAGCAGCTCTAACTCAGGGAATGAGCAGTTCTTC.

V gene TRBV6-6 combines with J gene TRBJ2-7, with D perhaps TRBD1 (6 bases). Trimming removed 2 bases at V and 3 bases at J, with 14 bases between. The CDR3 is 15 amino acids. Germline V lookup: CDR1 MNHNY, CDR2 SVGAGI (reference sequence). The CDR3 here is CASSYSFGQNYEQYF. CDR3 coding DNA: TGTGCCAGCAGTTACAGTTTCGGACAGAACTACGAGCAGTACTTC.

J is TRBJ1-5 and V is TRBV3-1 (or the pseudogene TRBV3-2); 9 nucleotides line up with TRBD1. Germline assignment: CDR1 LGHDT and CDR2 YNNKEL (reference sequence). CDR3 length: 17 residues. Trimming cost V 1 base and J 1 base; bases outside gene matches: 5. In nucleotides, the CDR3 is TGTGCCAGCAGCCAAGGGACAGGGGTTCGAAGCAATCAGCCCCAGCATTTT. Protein product: CASSQGTGVRSNQPQHF.

This clone was detected once. The CDR3 spells CATSRITGETEAFF. The DNA for the CDR3 is TGTGCCACCAGCAGGATTACAGGGGAGACTGAAGCTTTCTTT. The chain recombines TRBV15 with TRBJ1-1; the match to TRBD1 covers 7 bases. The V gene's germline CDR1 is LNHNV and CDR2 YYDKDF (reference sequence). The J segment lost 5 bases and the V segment lost 3 bases, leaving 6 bases of the junction unmatched. The CDR3 runs 14 residues.

The chain combines TRBV28 with TRBJ1-2; a possible D gene is TRBD1 (6 bases). CDR1 is MDHEN, CDR2 SYDVKM, per germline. The CDR3 totals 15 residues. Trimming removed 5 bases at V and 5 bases at J, with 18 bases between. For the CDR3, the DNA is TGTGCCAGCAGTACCGGGGGGCGAGGGAAGTATGGCTACACCTTC. It translates to CASSTGGRGKYGYTF.

The chain combines TRBV7-3 with TRBJ1-1, with D tentatively TRBD1 (5 bases). Trimming pared 4 bases from V and 0 bases from J, leaving 6 bases between. In germline, CDR1 is SGHTA, CDR2 FQGTGA. The CDR3 length is 13 residues. CDR3 residues: CASSSTVNTEAFF. The CDR3 DNA sequence: TGTGCCAGCAGCTCGACAGTGAACACTGAAGCTTTCTTT.

CDR3 nucleotide sequence: TGTGCCAGCAGCAAGGGACTAGCGGACTACGAGCAGTACTTC. It codes for CASSKGLADYEQYF. The chain links TRBV7-2 to TRBJ2-7, with 11 nucleotides matching TRBD2. The junction had 3 bases not matched to a gene; V was cut back by 5 bases and J by 3 bases. CDR1 SGHTA and CDR2 FQGNSA come from the germline V gene. The CDR3 contains 14 residues.

V gene TRBV6-5 combines with J gene TRBJ2-1; 7 bases fit TRBD1. The CDR3 extends over 15 amino acids. V trimming: 2 bases; J trimming: 4 bases; junction bases outside the gene matches: 5. Germline CDR1 is MNHEY and CDR2 is SVGAGI. The CDR3 DNA follows: TGTGCCAGCAGTTACGCTGGACAGGAGTACAATGAGCAGTTCTTC. It specifies CASSYAGQEYNEQFF.